This TCR beta chain was recorded in a study of blood T cell repertoires in COVID-19. Overall study context: Samples representing acute and convalescent COVID-19 were sourced from the United States, Italy and Spain. PBMCs, B-cell-depleted T cells, or T cells provided the cDNA or gDNA that made up the material.

Generated by immunoSEQ multiplex PCR, the TCRdb table keeps only in-frame clones and is missing some. The table records about 260,000 clones, more than 75% of them present only once. Followed over time, Seattle patients had been enrolled while infection was active. V lost 10 bases to trimming and J lost 7 bases; unmatched junction nucleotides: 12. CDR1 and CDR2 (germline): LNHNV, YYDKDF (reference sequence). This CDR3 is built from 15 residues. Material: peripheral blood. V is TRBV15 and J is TRBJ2-1; 11 bases agree with TRBD1. This sequence originates from a woman aged 55-70 years with COVID-19, enrolled during active disease. CDR3 residues: CAIQRGQGEMNEQFF. In DNA, the CDR3 is TGTGCCATTCAACGGGGACAGGGGGAAATGAATGAGCAGTTCTTC.